Below, 24 T cell receptor beta chains from the same sample are listed, as sequenced in a study of T cell responses to AZD1222 COVID-19 vaccine. Only in-frame clones appear in the TCRdb table, and some are missing; sequencing was by immunoSEQ multiplex PCR. Among 26,000 or so clones listed, 92% were seen once. The specimen comprised peripheral blood, sampled 28 days after the second AZD1222 dose. These receptors were collected from an adult who received the AZD1222 COVID-19 vaccine.

The J gene is TRBJ2-3, the V gene TRBV7-2; D possibly corresponds to TRBD2 (6 bases). Germline V lookup: CDR1 SGHTA, CDR2 FQGNSA. The CDR3 is made up of 14 amino acids. V was trimmed by 1 base and J by 4 bases, leaving 9 bases between them. The CDR3 nucleotides read TGTGCCAGCAGCTTAGTCGGGAGCTCAGATACGCAGTATTTT. Its protein product is CASSLVGSSDTQYF.

This chain uses TRBV19 with TRBJ2-7, with 8 bases aligning to TRBD1. Germline-derived CDR1 and CDR2 are LNHDA and SQIVND (reference sequence). After removal of 1 base from V and 4 bases from J, the junction contained 9 bases not matched to a gene. CDR3 length equals 16 residues. CDR3 loop: CASSIGGQGALYEQYF. The CDR3 DNA follows: TGTGCCAGTAGTATAGGTGGACAGGGCGCATTATACGAGCAGTACTTC.

The chain combines TRBV10-3 with TRBJ2-2; maybe TRBD2 (6 bases). The CDR3 has 13 amino acids. Germline V lookup: CDR1 ENHRY, CDR2 SYGVKD. With 11 bases removed from V and 0 bases from J, the gap between germline ends came to 10 bases. Written as DNA, the CDR3 is TGTGCCCGAAGGGAGGCGAACACCGGGGAGCTGTTTTTT. Residues: CARREANTGELFF.

This chain joins TRBV7-6 and TRBJ2-3; TRBD1 aligns across 11 bases. There are 16 residues in the CDR3. Trimming at V came to 4 bases and at J to 5 bases, leaving 8 bases not matched to a gene. Germline values: CDR1 SGHVS, CDR2 FNYEAQ. The CDR3 DNA reads as TGTGCCAGCAGCTGGTCCAGGACAGGGGGCGAAGATACGCAGTATTTT. Its protein is CASSWSRTGGEDTQYF. Variable domain in full (rest from reference TRBV7-6 and TRBJ2-3): GAGVSQSPRYKVTKRGQDVALRCDPISGHVSLYWYRQALGQGPEFLTYFNYEAQQDKSGLPNDRFSAERPEGSISTLTIQRTEQRDSAMYRCASSWSRTGGEDTQYFGPGTRLTVL.

The V call is TRBV10-3, the J call TRBJ2-1, with D perhaps matching TRBD1 or TRBD2 (5 bases each). CDR1 is ENHRY, CDR2 SYGVKD, per germline. This CDR3 has 17 residues. The V gene lost 7 bases and the J gene lost 2 bases, with 21 bases spanning the gap. The CDR3 sequence is CAIKRGTNQRTYNEQFF. In DNA, the CDR3 is TGTGCCATCAAAAGAGGGACCAACCAACGCACCTACAATGAGCAGTTCTTC.

The chain couples TRBV7-9 to TRBJ2-5; no clear D gene. Germline CDR1 and CDR2: SEHNR and FQNEAQ (reference sequence). The CDR3 length is 16 residues. Deletions cut 0 bases from V and 3 bases from J, with 14 bases between. DNA of the CDR3: TGTGCCAGCAGCTTAGCTGGGCGGAATAGAGAAGAGACCCAGTACTTC. Translating it yields CASSLAGRNREETQYF.

V usage is TRBV4-3 and J usage is TRBJ1-4; maybe TRBD1 (5 bases). V lost 4 bases, J lost 10 bases, and 13 bases lay in between. Germline-derived CDR1 and CDR2 are LGHNA and YSLEER. The CDR3 is 13 amino acids. CDR3 in DNA: TGCGCCAGCAGCCCTTCCGGGGGGGGAAAACTGTTTTTT. It translates to CASSPSGGGKLFF.

The CDR3 sequence: CASSSHRGNTF. DNA for the CDR3: TGTGCCAGCAGCTCCCACAGGGGAAACACCTTC. V gene TRBV3-1 (or the pseudogene TRBV3-2) combines with J gene TRBJ1-2; 7 bases match TRBD1. The CDR3 length is 11 residues. Germline values: CDR1 LGHDT, CDR2 YNNKEL (reference sequence). The trim removed 5 bases at V and 12 bases at J, leaving 6 bases unmatched.

V gene TRBV5-4 combines with J gene TRBJ2-1, with D uncertain. The CDR3 totals 13 residues. V was pared by 4 bases and J by 9 bases, with 14 bases between. The germline V gene encodes CDR1 SGHNT and CDR2 YYREEE (reference sequence). As DNA, the CDR3 is TGTGCCAGCAGCCCGCCCCCAGAGGCTGAGCAGTTCTTC. As protein: CASSPPPEAEQFF.

The chain has TRBV7-2 and TRBJ1-5; D is undetermined. Between the trimmed V and J ends, which lost 1 base and 0 bases, there was a span of 1 base. CDR3 length: 13 residues. In germline, CDR1 is SGHTA, CDR2 FQGNSA. The CDR3 DNA follows: TGTGCCAGCAGCTTAGATAGCAATCAGCCCCAGCATTTT. This codes for CASSLDSNQPQHF.

The genes are TRBV9 and TRBJ2-7, with TRBD1 as a possible D gene (5 bases). The CDR3 runs to 14 residues. V was cut by 2 bases and J by 2 bases, with 11 bases left in between. The germline CDR1 and CDR2 sequences are SGDLS and YYNGEE. The chain's CDR3 is CASSVVPGTYEQYF. In DNA, the CDR3 is TGTGCCAGCAGCGTTGTCCCAGGGACCTACGAGCAGTACTTC.

The V and J genes are TRBV12-5 and TRBJ2-7; weak D call: TRBD2 (6 bases). In germline, CDR1 is LGHNT, CDR2 FRNRAP. The V end lost 7 bases, the J end lost 2 bases, and 12 bases lay between the germline ends. The CDR3 spans 13 residues. The chain's CDR3 is CASDSGETYEQYF. CDR3 DNA: TGTGCTAGTGACTCGGGGGAGACCTACGAGCAGTACTTC. The full variable domain, completed using reference TRBV12-5 and TRBJ2-7, is DARVTQTPRHKVTEMGQEVTMRCQPILGHNTVFWYRQTMMQGLELLAYFRNRAPLDDSGMPKDRFSAEMPDATLATLKIQPSEPRDSAVYFCASDSGETYEQYFGPGTRLTVT.

This clone was detected a few times. This sequence joins TRBV30 and TRBJ2-2; D not certain. The germline CDR1 and CDR2 sequences are GTSNPN and SVGIG (reference sequence). V was shortened by 5 bases and J by 0 bases, with 4 bases between the two germline ends. The CDR3 is 12 residues long. CDR3 sequence: CAWGTNTGELFF. The CDR3, as DNA: TGTGCCTGGGGTACGAACACCGGGGAGCTGTTTTTT.

V and J are TRBV19 and TRBJ2-2; no clear D. The V and J ends lost 3 bases and 4 bases respectively, with 9 bases between them. The CDR3 loop spans 14 amino acids. Germline V lookup: CDR1 LNHDA, CDR2 SQIVND (reference sequence). This CDR3 is CASSIGQVTGELFF. The CDR3 nucleotides are TGTGCCAGTAGTATCGGCCAGGTCACCGGGGAGCTGTTTTTT.

The chain has TRBV7-2 and TRBJ1-6; D unresolved. The V end lost 5 bases, the J end lost 8 bases, and 16 bases lay between the germline ends. Per the germline V gene, CDR1 is SGHTA and CDR2 is FQGNSA. CDR3 length: 15 amino acids. The CDR3 DNA follows: TGTGCCAGCAGCGAGTTAGGAGGGTCCGATTCACCCCTCCACTTT. Amino acid sequence: CASSELGGSDSPLHF.

J is TRBJ1-1 and V is TRBV7-9; 7 nucleotides line up with TRBD1. This CDR3 is built from 15 residues. Germline loops: CDR1 SEHNR, CDR2 FQNEAQ (reference sequence). J lost 6 bases, V lost 3 bases, and 10 bases had no gene match. In DNA, the CDR3 is TGTGCCAGCAGCTTTAGCGAGACAGGGAGTGCTGAAGCTTTCTTT. This translates into CASSFSETGSAEAFF.

The J gene is TRBJ1-3, the V gene TRBV30; TRBD1 agrees at 8 bases. The CDR3 extends over 14 amino acids. V lost 3 bases and J lost 2; bases outside the gene matches: 3. Germline V lookup: CDR1 GTSNPN, CDR2 SVGIG (reference sequence). In DNA form, the CDR3 reads TGTGCCTGGAGAAAGACAGGGGCTGGAAACACCATATATTTT. This codes for CAWRKTGAGNTIYF.

The gene calls are TRBV6-1 and TRBJ1-2; 8 positions agree with TRBD1. The CDR3 is 16 amino acids. Trimming at V came to 0 bases and at J to 8 bases, leaving 11 bases not matched to a gene. CDR1 MNHNS and CDR2 SASEGT come from the germline V gene. The DNA of the CDR3 is TGTGCCAGCAGTGAAGCCCAGGGGGCGGCAATACGGGGCTACACCTTC. Protein product: CASSEAQGAAIRGYTF.

This chain uses TRBV28 with TRBJ1-1; a weak D match, TRBD1 (6 bases). Trimming took off 3 bases at V and 4 bases at J, with 15 bases between the two ends. CDR3 size: 15 residues. Looked up from germline, CDR1 is MDHEN and CDR2 is SYDVKM. CDR3 DNA: TGTGCCAGCAGTTTGGGGAACAGGGAGGGCACTGAAGCTTTCTTT. It codes for CASSLGNREGTEAFF.

This clone has only a few counts. The gene calls are TRBV10-3 and TRBJ2-2; the match to TRBD2 covers 7 bases. Per germline, CDR1 ENHRY and CDR2 SYGVKD. J was trimmed by 0 bases and V by 0 bases; bases with no gene match: 4. CDR3 length equals 17 residues. CDR3 DNA: TGTGCCATCAGTGAGTCGACGCTAGCGGCGAACACCGGGGAGCTGTTTTTT. It encodes CAISESTLAANTGELFF.

The genes are TRBV28 and TRBJ1-4; D possibly corresponds to TRBD1 (6 bases). V was pared by 6 bases and J by 7 bases, with 15 bases between. This CDR3 has 14 residues. Germline lookup yields CDR1 MDHEN and CDR2 SYDVKM. The DNA for the CDR3 is TGTGCCAGCAGCAAGGGGGGTTTCGCTGAAAAACTGTTTTTT. Translating it yields CASSKGGFAEKLFF.

The rearrangement uses TRBV6-2 or TRBV6-3 and TRBJ1-5, with D hard to call. This CDR3 comprises 14 residues. Between the trimmed V and J ends, which lost 6 bases and 3 bases, there was a span of 12 bases. The germline V gene encodes CDR1 MNHEY and CDR2 SVGEGT. CDR3 sequence (DNA): TGTGCCAGCAGCCCACATTATTCCAATCAGCCCCAGCATTTT. Translation gives CASSPHYSNQPQHF.

The CDR3 is CASSQDLPGSGYTF. CDR3 DNA sequence: TGCGCCAGCAGCCAAGATCTACCCGGGAGCGGCTACACCTTC. The chain combines TRBV4-3 with TRBJ1-2; D unresolved. V lost 0 bases and J 8 bases, leaving 13 bases between the germline ends. The CDR3 sequence is 14 residues long. Germline V gene data show CDR1 as LGHNA and CDR2 as YSLEER.

The chain couples TRBV7-2 to TRBJ2-3; D gene uncertain. V was pared by 2 bases and J by 0 bases, with 6 bases between. There are 14 residues in the CDR3. Germline CDR1 is SGHTA and CDR2 is FQGNSA. The CDR3 protein is CASSLSTSTDTQYF. The CDR3 DNA reads TGTGCCAGCAGCTTATCGACTAGCACAGATACGCAGTATTTT.